This TCR beta chain stems from a study of T-cell reconstitution after alpha-beta-depleted transplantation in children. Researchers prepared the TCRbeta library using unique molecular identifiers, the study reports. TCRdb re-called the PCR reads with MiXCR, one entry per CDR3 protein. The sample carries 250,000 or so distinct CDR3 sequences, approximately 24% recorded once. There are a few counts of this clonotype. Antigen: not known. Findings and caveats of the study: Alpha-beta T cells about two months after transplant reportedly derived from several hundred expanded graft clones. Among T cells one year after transplant, newly produced cells accounted for most counts and diversity. Some patients owed their high day-60 TCRbeta diversity to surviving recipient T cells and thymic progenitors.

CDR3 length equals 13 residues. The V gene end was trimmed by 7 bases and the J gene end by 7 bases; junction bases not matched to a gene: 6. In germline, CDR1 is SQVTM, CDR2 ANQGSEA. This receptor was taken from a female patient between 2 and 15 years old who had a stem cell transplant for congenital amegakaryocytic thrombocytopenia, so the T cells may come from the graft donor. Specimen: PBMCs, mostly from graft donor cells, collected 360 days after TCRalphabeta/CD19-depleted stem cell transplant. V and J are TRBV29-1 and TRBJ1-6; 8 positions match TRBD1. CDR3 protein: CSARTGRNSPLHF. In DNA, the CDR3 is TGCAGCGCGAGGACAGGGAGAAATTCACCCCTCCACTTT.